The T cell receptor beta chain under discussion was sequenced for a study of Ad26.COV2.S vaccination and SARS-CoV-2 variants. Background on the study: Enrolled in COV1001, the donor was in the Ad26.COV2.S trial arm, which received the vaccine. Study-wide results and limits: Post-vaccination spike-specific CD8+ and CD4+ T cell responses reportedly had substantial breadth. Breadth and depth estimates from TCRs may understate total T cell responses.

A word on this clone: Its antigen is currently unknown.

Treatment noted: over 15 received Ad26.COV2.S at low or high dose, single or two shots; 5 received placebo; per-sample allocation not given. Sampling was done on day 63 after the first vaccine or placebo injection. Boston hosted the donor, who was an adult aged 18-55 years. Method: immunoSEQ multiplex PCR; TCRdb's copy keeps in-frame clones and lacks some. The table records approximately 420,000 clones, roughly 88% of them present only once. The origin of this receptor is a person aged 18 to 59 who received the Ad26.COV2.S COVID-19 vaccine or a placebo. Sequencing was performed on peripheral blood, taken in a trial of Ad26.COV2.S vaccine versus placebo.

The CDR3 DNA follows: TGTGCCAGCGGGACGAGGCAAAACAGGGACTCCTACAATGAGCAGTTCTTC. Translation gives CASGTRQNRDSYNEQFF. V usage is TRBV25-1 and J usage is TRBJ2-1; the D gene is possibly TRBD1 (6 bases). Germline lookup yields CDR1 MGHDK and CDR2 SYGVNS. CDR3 length: 17 residues. V was trimmed by 8 bases and J by 0 bases, leaving 20 bases between them.